This TCR beta chain derives from a study of T cell responses to AZD1222 COVID-19 vaccine. Study-wide findings and caveats: Just a handful of people given AZD1222 tested seropositive at baseline. Only after the peak T cell response were repertoires sampled.

Regarding this clone: Its antigen is as yet unknown.

This table comes from immunoSEQ multiplex PCR, and its TCRdb copy is limited to in-frame clones, with some not included. This sample has about 100,000 clones; more than 70% occur once, and the top ten carry around 3.8%. J was trimmed by 8 bases and V by 5 bases; bases with no gene match: 9. The CDR3 runs to 13 residues. From germline, CDR1 is SGHRS and CDR2 YFSETQ. The clonotype originates from an adult in good health. The gene calls are TRBV5-1 and TRBJ1-2; 7 bases fit TRBD1. The sample in question was peripheral blood, obtained on day 0 of MenACWY control vaccination. CDR3 region: CASRSEGARGYTF. The CDR3 DNA follows: TGCGCCAGCAGGAGTGAGGGGGCGCGGGGCTACACCTTC.